The sequence of this T cell receptor beta chain was determined in a study of graft-versus-host responses after intestinal transplantation. About the research overall: Recipients had multivisceral, liver-intestinal, or isolated intestinal transplants. Overall study results and limits: Some GvH clones were seen earlier in gut or blood, suggesting intestinal origin. When patients had graft-donor T cell macrochimerism, their allografts held high graft-versus-host to host-versus-graft clonal ratios.

Germline V lookup: CDR1 MNHNY, CDR2 SVGAGI (reference sequence). The V gene lost 0 bases and the J gene lost 7 bases, with 7 bases spanning the gap. The CDR3 has 13 amino acids. Remarks on this clone: The antigen remains undetermined.

Assay used: immunoSEQ multiplex PCR; TCRdb lists only in-frame clones, some missing. The table has over 90,000 clones, roughly 93% seen once. The sequence came from a human donor who received an intestinal transplant. The chain uses TRBV6-6 and TRBJ2-1; perhaps TRBD2 as D (5 bases). The sample in question was unstimulated CD8+ T cells sorted from spleen or lymph node cells, obtained before intestinal transplant. This chain's CDR3 is CASSYSEGNEQFF. CDR3 nucleotide sequence: TGTGCCAGCAGTTACTCTGAGGGAAATGAGCAGTTCTTC.